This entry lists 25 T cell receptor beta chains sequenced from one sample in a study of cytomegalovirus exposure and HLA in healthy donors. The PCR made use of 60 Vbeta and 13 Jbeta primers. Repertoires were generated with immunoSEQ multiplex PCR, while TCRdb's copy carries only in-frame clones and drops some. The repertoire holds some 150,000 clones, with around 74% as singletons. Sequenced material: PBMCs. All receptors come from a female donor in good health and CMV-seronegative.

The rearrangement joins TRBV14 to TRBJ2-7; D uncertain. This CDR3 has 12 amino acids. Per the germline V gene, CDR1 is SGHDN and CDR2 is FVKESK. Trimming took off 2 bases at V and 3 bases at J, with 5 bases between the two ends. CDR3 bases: TGTGCCAGCAGCCAACAGTACTACGAGCAGTACTTC. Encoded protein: CASSQQYYEQYF. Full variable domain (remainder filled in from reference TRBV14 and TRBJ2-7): EAGVTQFPSHSVIEKGQTVTLRCDPISGHDNLYWYRRVMGKEIKFLLHFVKESKQDESGMPNNRFLAERTGGTYSTLKVQPAELEDSGVYFCASSQQYYEQYFGPGTRLTVT.

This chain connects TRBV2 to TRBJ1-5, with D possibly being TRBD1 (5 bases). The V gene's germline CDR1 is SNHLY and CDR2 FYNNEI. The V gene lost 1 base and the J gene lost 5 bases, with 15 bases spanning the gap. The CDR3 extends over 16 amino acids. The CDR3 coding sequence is TGTGCCAGCAGTGAAGAGCGGGGACTAGGTGATCAGCCCCAGCATTTT. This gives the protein CASSEERGLGDQPQHF.

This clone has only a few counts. In nucleotides, the CDR3 is TGTGCCAGCTCACCACCGGGACTAGCGGGGATGGTCGAGCAGTACTTC. Protein product: CASSPPGLAGMVEQYF. V gene TRBV18 combines with J gene TRBJ2-7; the match to TRBD2 covers 13 bases. Germline loops: CDR1 KGHSH, CDR2 LQKENI. The ends lost 0 bases at V and 6 bases at J; junction bases unmatched: 5. The CDR3 contains 16 residues.

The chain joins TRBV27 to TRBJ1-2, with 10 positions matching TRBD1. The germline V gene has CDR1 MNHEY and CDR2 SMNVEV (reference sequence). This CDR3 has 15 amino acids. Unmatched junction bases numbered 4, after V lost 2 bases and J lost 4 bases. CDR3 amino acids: CASSLTGQGPYGYTF. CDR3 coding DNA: TGTGCCAGCAGTTTAACGGGACAGGGGCCCTATGGCTACACCTTC.

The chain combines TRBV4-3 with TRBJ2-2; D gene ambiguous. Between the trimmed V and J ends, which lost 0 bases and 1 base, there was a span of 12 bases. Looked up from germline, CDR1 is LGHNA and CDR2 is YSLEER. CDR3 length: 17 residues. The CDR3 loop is CASSQELSVMNTGELFF. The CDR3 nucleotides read TGCGCCAGCAGCCAAGAGCTGTCGGTCATGAACACCGGGGAGCTGTTTTTT.

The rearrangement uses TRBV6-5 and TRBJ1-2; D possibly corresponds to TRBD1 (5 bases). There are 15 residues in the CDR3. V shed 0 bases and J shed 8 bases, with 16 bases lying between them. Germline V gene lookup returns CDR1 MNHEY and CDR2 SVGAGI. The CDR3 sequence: CASSYSGQGLRGYTF. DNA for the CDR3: TGTGCCAGCAGTTACTCAGGGCAGGGCCTGCGGGGCTACACCTTC.

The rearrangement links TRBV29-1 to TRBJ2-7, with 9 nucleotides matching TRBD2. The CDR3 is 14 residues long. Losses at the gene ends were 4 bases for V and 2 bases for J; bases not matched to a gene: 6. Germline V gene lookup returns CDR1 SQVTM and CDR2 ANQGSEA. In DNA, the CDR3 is TGCAGCGTTGCTGGGGCGGGAGGGCCCTACGAGCAGTACTTC. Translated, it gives CSVAGAGGPYEQYF.

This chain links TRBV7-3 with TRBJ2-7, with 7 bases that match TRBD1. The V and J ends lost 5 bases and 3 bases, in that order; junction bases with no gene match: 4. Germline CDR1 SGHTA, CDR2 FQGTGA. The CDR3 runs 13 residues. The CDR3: CASSPGQIYEQYF. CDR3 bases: TGTGCCAGCAGCCCGGGACAGATCTACGAGCAGTACTTC.

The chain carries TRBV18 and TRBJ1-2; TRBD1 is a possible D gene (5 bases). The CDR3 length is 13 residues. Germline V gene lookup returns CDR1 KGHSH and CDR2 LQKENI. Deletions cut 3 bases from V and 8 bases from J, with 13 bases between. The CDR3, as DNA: TGTGCCAGCTCACCGCCGGGACTCTACGGCTACACCTTC. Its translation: CASSPPGLYGYTF.

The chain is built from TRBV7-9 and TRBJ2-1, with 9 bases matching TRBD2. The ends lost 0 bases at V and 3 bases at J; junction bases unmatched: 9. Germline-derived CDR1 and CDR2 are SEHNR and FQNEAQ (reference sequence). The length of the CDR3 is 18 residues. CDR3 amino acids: CASSLARVAGDYYNEQFF. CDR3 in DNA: TGTGCCAGCAGCTTAGCCCGGGTAGCGGGAGATTACTACAATGAGCAGTTCTTC.

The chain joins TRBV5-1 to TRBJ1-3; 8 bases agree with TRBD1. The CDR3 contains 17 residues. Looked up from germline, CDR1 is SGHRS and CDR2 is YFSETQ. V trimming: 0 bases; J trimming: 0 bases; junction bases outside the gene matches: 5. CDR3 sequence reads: CASSLETGDDSGNTIYF. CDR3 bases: TGCGCCAGCAGCTTGGAGACAGGGGACGACTCTGGAAACACCATATATTTT. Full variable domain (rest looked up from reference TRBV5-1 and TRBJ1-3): KAGVTQTPRYLIKTRGQQVTLSCSPISGHRSVSWYQQTPGQGLQFLFEYFSETQRNKGNFPGRFSGRQFSNSRSEMNVSTLELGDSALYLCASSLETGDDSGNTIYFGEGSWLTVV.

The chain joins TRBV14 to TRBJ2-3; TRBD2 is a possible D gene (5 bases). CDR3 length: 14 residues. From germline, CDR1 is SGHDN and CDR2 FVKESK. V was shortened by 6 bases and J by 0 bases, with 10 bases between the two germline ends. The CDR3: CASSPGLSTDTQYF. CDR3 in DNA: TGTGCCAGCAGTCCCGGACTTAGCACAGATACGCAGTATTTT.

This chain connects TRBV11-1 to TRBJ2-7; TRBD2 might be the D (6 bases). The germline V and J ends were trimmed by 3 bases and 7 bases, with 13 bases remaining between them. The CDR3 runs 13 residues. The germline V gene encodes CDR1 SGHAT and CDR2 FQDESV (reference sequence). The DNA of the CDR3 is TGTGCCAGCAGCTTCTCACTAGCTTGGGAGCAGTACTTC. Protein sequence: CASSFSLAWEQYF. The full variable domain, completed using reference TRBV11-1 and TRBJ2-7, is EAEVAQSPRYKITEKSQAVAFWCDPISGHATLYWYRQILGQGPELLVQFQDESVVDDSQLPKDRFSAERLKGVDSTLKIQPAELGDSAMYLCASSFSLAWEQYFGPGTRLTVT.

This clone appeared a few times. The CDR3 reads CASSLDSTYYGYTF. CDR3 nucleotides: TGTGCCAGCAGCTTAGATAGCACCTACTATGGCTACACCTTC. The gene calls are TRBV11-2 and TRBJ1-2; the D is unclear. V was shortened by 0 bases and J by 3 bases, with 8 bases between the two germline ends. From germline, CDR1 is SGHAT and CDR2 FQNNGV. The CDR3 is 14 residues long. The full variable domain, with the rest looked up from reference TRBV11-2 and TRBJ1-2, is EAGVAQSPRYKIIEKRQSVAFWCNPISGHATLYWYQQILGQGPKLLIQFQNNGVVDDSQLPKDRFSAERLKGVDSTLKIQPAKLEDSAVYLCASSLDSTYYGYTFGSGTRLTVV.

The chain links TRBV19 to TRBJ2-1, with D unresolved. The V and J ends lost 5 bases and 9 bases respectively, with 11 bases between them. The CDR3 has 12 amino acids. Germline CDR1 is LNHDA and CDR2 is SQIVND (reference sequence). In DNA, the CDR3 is TGTGCCAGTAGTTCCCGGGTCACTGAGCAGTTCTTC. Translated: CASSSRVTEQFF.

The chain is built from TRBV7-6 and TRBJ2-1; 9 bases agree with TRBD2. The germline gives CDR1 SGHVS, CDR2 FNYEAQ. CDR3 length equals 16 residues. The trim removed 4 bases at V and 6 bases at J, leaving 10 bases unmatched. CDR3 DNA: TGTGCCAGCAGCTCAGAGGGACTAGCCTTGTTCAATGAGCAGTTCTTC. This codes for CASSSEGLALFNEQFF.

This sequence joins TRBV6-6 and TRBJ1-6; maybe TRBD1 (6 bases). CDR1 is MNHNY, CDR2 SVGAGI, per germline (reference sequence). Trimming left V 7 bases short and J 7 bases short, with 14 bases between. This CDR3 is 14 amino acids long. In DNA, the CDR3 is TGTGCCAGCAACGCGAACAGGGAAAATTCACCCCTCCACTTT. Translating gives CASNANRENSPLHF.

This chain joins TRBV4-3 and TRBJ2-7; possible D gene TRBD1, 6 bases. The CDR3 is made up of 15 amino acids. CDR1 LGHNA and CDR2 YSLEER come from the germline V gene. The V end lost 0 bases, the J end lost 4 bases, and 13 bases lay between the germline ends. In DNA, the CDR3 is TGCGCCAGCAGCCAAGAGCAGGGGTTACTGTACGAGCAGTACTTC. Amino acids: CASSQEQGLLYEQYF.

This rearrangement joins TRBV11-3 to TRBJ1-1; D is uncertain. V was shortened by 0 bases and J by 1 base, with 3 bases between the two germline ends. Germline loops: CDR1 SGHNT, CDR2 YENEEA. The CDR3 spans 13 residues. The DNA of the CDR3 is TGTGCCAGCAGCTTAGACCGGAACACTGAAGCTTTCTTT. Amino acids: CASSLDRNTEAFF.

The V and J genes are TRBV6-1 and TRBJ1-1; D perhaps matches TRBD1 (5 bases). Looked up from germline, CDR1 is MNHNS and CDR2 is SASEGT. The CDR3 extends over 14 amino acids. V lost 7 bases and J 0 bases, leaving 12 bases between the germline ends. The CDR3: CASKRQNMNTEAFF. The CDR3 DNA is TGTGCCAGCAAACGACAGAACATGAACACTGAAGCTTTCTTT.

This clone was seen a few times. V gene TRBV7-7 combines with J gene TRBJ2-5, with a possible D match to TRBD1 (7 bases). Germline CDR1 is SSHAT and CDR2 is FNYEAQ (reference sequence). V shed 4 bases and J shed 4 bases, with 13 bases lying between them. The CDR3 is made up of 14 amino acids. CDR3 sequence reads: CASSSQGEVETQYF. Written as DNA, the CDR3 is TGTGCCAGCAGCTCCCAGGGGGAGGTAGAGACCCAGTACTTC.

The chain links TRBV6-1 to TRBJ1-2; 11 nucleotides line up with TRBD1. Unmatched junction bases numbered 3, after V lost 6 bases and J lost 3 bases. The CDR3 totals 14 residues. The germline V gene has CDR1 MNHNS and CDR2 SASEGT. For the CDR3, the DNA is TGTGCCAGCAGAGGGACAGGGGGAGACTATGGCTACACCTTC. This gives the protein CASRGTGGDYGYTF.

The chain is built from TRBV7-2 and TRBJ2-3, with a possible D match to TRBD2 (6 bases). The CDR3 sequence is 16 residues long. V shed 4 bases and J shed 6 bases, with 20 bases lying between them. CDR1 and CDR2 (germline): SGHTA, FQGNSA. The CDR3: CASSSDSRTIKDTQYF. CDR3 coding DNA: TGTGCCAGCAGCTCCGATTCGAGGACTATTAAGGATACGCAGTATTTT.

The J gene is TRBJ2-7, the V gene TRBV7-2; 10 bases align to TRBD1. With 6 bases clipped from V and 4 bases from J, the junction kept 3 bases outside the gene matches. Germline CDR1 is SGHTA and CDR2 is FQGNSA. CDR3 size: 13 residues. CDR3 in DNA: TGTGCCAGCAGGACAGGGGGCATTTACGAGCAGTACTTC. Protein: CASRTGGIYEQYF.

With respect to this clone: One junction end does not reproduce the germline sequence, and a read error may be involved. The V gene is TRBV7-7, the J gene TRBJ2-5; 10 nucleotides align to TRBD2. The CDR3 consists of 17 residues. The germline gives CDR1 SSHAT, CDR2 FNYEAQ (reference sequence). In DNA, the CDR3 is TGTGCTAGCAGCTTAGAGGCGCTAGCGGGAGTTAAGGAGACCCAGTACTTC. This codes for CASSLEALAGVKETQYF.